This TCR beta chain was found in a study of human T cells and chemical hapten exposure. About the study: Patch tests put 0.01% DPC on the upper back, and the results were checked at 6 days.

Noted time point: patch test 1, 2 weeks after DPC sensitization. Sample treatment: therapeutic diphenylcyclopropenone sensitization with weekly scalp DPC. Each CDR3 protein is one row after TCRdb ran MiXCR on the RACE reads. Of about 380,000 distinct CDR3 sequences detected, approximately 4.4% appear once; the ten largest clones hold approximately 2.1%. Trimming took 1 base from V and 4 from J, leaving 11 bases between them. The germline CDR1 and CDR2 sequences are SGHRS and YFSETQ. The CDR3 has 14 amino acids. This clonotype occurred many times. The sequenced sample was whole blood, obtained in connection with sensitization to the hapten diphenylcyclopropenone (DPC). This sequence was found in a woman aged 45-65 years with alopecia areata. Some clones in this sample may be carry-over from other donors' samples. The V call is TRBV5-1, the J call TRBJ1-1; D uncertain. The CDR3 DNA is TGCGCCAGCAGCTTGCTCCCAACGGGCACTGAAGCTTTCTTT. It codes for CASSLLPTGTEAFF.